This TCR beta chain was profiled in a study of cytomegalovirus exposure and HLA in healthy donors. Findings and limits, study-wide: Earlier results showed most TCR beta V segments being productive about 87% or about 30% of the time. An analysis that was carried out later associated fewer than 20,000 TCR beta sequences with HLA alleles at 0.05 false discovery rate. TCR association rates varied by HLA locus in a later analysis, with DRB1 highest and HLA-C lowest. Most subjects had HLA-A and HLA-B alleles reportedly predicted accurately by TCR beta sequences.

V lost 8 bases and J lost 5, with 21 bases in between. The CDR3 has 15 residues. The V gene's germline CDR1 is SGHTA and CDR2 FQGNSA. It was with 60 Vbeta and 13 Jbeta primers that the PCR ran. The data were produced by immunoSEQ multiplex PCR, yet TCRdb's version contains in-frame clones alone and is incomplete. This sample has around 75,000 clones; around 82% occur once, and the top ten carry 3% to 3.5%. Turning to this clone: Its antigen is currently unknown.

The sequenced sample was PBMCs. This sequence was found in a man in his forties or fifties in good health and CMV-seronegative. V and J are TRBV7-2 and TRBJ1-2; D remains ambiguous. CDR3 residues: CASGPVGSQWYGYTF. The CDR3 DNA is TGTGCCAGCGGCCCCGTCGGGAGCCAGTGGTATGGCTACACCTTC.